The table lists the clone carrying this TCR beta chain with a few counts. This CDR3 has 15 amino acids. The germline V gene has CDR1 MNHNY and CDR2 SVGAGI (reference sequence). Using a J-beta primer mix together with a sample-barcoded 5' primer, a second PCR was run for roughly 6 to 12 cycles. One entry per CDR3 protein, called by TCRdb with MiXCR from the 5' RACE reads. In the table there are more than 1,000,000 distinct CDR3 sequences, about 23% of which are singletons. The entry originates in a study of blood T cells in healthy people across ages. These data were also reused for a study on T cells of mothers and their children.

This chain links TRBV6-6 with TRBJ2-5, with 8 bases aligning to TRBD2. The better agreement between TRBJ2-7 and the DNA end casts doubt on the J call. The sequencing input was blood. The sequence was obtained from a girl aged 2 to 10 in good health. The CDR3 DNA follows: TGTGCCAGCAGTTTGAAACTAGCGGTTCCCTACGAGCAGTACTTC. Its translation: CASSLKLAVPYEQYF.